Following are 7 T cell receptor beta chains from one sample sequenced in a study of blood T cell repertoires in COVID-19. TCRdb's copy holds only in-frame clones and misses some; the assay was immunoSEQ multiplex PCR. The sample has a few hundred thousand clones; 70% to 90% are singletons. Sequencing was carried out using peripheral blood. All receptors derive from a woman in her sixties with acute or convalescent COVID-19.

The chain combines TRBV28 with TRBJ1-4; 7 bases agree with TRBD1. Germline values: CDR1 MDHEN, CDR2 SYDVKM. The CDR3 extends over 15 amino acids. V shed 3 bases, J shed 4 bases, and the junction held 5 bases outside the gene matches. CDR3 in amino acids: CASSFFRDSNEKLFF. Written as DNA, the CDR3 is TGTGCCAGCAGTTTCTTCCGGGACAGTAATGAAAAACTGTTTTTT.

The chain joins TRBV2 to TRBJ1-1; a weak D match, TRBD1 (5 bases). This CDR3 has 14 residues. Germline V CDR1 and CDR2: SNHLY, FYNNEI. Trimming shortened V by 6 bases and J by 5 bases, and 16 bases separated the two germline ends. CDR3 nucleotides: TGTGCCAGCAGAGAGAACGCACCAGGGACTGAAGCTTTCTTT. It is translated as CASRENAPGTEAFF. Filled out from reference TRBV2 and TRBJ1-1, the complete variable domain reads EPEVTQTPSHQVTQMGQEVILRCVPISNHLYFYWYRQILGQKVEFLVSFYNNEISEKSEIFDDQFSVERPDGSNFTLKIRSTKLEDSAMYFCASRENAPGTEAFFGQGTRLTVV.

The chain uses TRBV2 and TRBJ2-1; unclear D gene. CDR3 length: 10 amino acids. V dropped 7 bases and J dropped 7 bases, with 5 bases sitting between them. Germline CDR1 is SNHLY and CDR2 is FYNNEI. The CDR3 DNA reads TGTGCCAGCATGGAGAATGAGCAGTTCTTC. This gives the protein CASMENEQFF. The full variable domain, its missing parts supplied by reference TRBV2 and TRBJ2-1, is EPEVTQTPSHQVTQMGQEVILRCVPISNHLYFYWYRQILGQKVEFLVSFYNNEISEKSEIFDDQFSVERPDGSNFTLKIRSTKLEDSAMYFCASMENEQFFGPGTRLTVL.

The rearrangement joins TRBV27 to TRBJ1-1; D is possibly TRBD1 (5 bases). Germline CDR1 is MNHEY and CDR2 is SMNVEV (reference sequence). The CDR3 extends over 16 amino acids. V gave up 7 bases and J gave up 5 bases, with 23 bases separating them. The CDR3 reads CASNGRVGAGWTEAFF. The CDR3 DNA follows: TGTGCCAGCAATGGGAGGGTAGGGGCGGGTTGGACTGAAGCTTTCTTT.

The table lists this clone with a count of one. The chain recombines TRBV5-1 with TRBJ2-7; 7 nucleotides align to TRBD1. Trimming removed 4 bases from V and 0 bases from J; junction bases left unmatched: 4. The CDR3 sequence is 14 residues long. Germline CDR1 is SGHRS and CDR2 is YFSETQ. CDR3 DNA sequence: TGCGCCAGCAGCCGACAGGGCGACTCCTACGAGCAGTACTTC. Translated: CASSRQGDSYEQYF.

In this sample, this clone turned up once. The chain couples TRBV7-8 to TRBJ1-4; 10 positions match TRBD1. V lost 3 bases and J lost 8; bases outside the gene matches: 3. CDR1 is SGHVS and CDR2 is FQNEAQ in the germline V gene. The CDR3 has 14 residues. The CDR3 DNA follows: TGTGCCAGCAGCTTTGGGACAGGGGAAGAAAAACTGTTTTTT. The encoded protein is CASSFGTGEEKLFF.

The chain has TRBV6-5 and TRBJ1-5, with D perhaps TRBD1 (6 bases). Trimming stripped 4 bases from V and 0 bases from J, with 13 bases between. CDR3 length: 16 amino acids. Germline CDR1 and CDR2: MNHEY and SVGAGI. CDR3 sequence (DNA): TGTGCCAGCAGTTCCGACAGGCCGAATAGCAATCAGCCCCAGCATTTT. It specifies CASSSDRPNSNQPQHF.